Included here is one T cell receptor (beta chain) sequence, with context. Trimming stripped 2 bases from V and 0 bases from J, with 9 bases between. CDR1 is SGDLS, CDR2 YYNGEE, per germline. CDR3 length: 15 residues. Clones were sequenced by immunoSEQ multiplex PCR, and TCRdb holds only the in-frame ones, with some missing. The table shows approximately 82,000 clones, with 94% occurring only once. This record belongs to a study of control samples from healthy donors and cancer patients. What was sequenced was blood. The chain links TRBV9 to TRBJ2-1; a possible D gene is TRBD1 (6 bases). The TCR sequence derives from a woman aged 18-29 years in good health. CDR3 sequence reads: CASSVIQGSYNEQFF. DNA for the CDR3: TGTGCCAGCAGCGTCATACAGGGCTCCTACAATGAGCAGTTCTTC.